The clone carrying this TCR beta chain was seen more than once but under ten times. The data stem from a study of cytomegalovirus exposure and HLA in healthy donors. Study in general: The same platform as the approximately 640 first-cohort repertoires was used for the 90 to 150 validation repertoires, a later analysis reported.

TCRdb's copy holds only in-frame clones and misses some; the assay was immunoSEQ multiplex PCR. In the table there are about 120,000 clones, 70% to 90% of which are singletons. Germline V gene data show CDR1 as LGHNA and CDR2 as YNFKEQ. The V gene lost 1 base and the J gene lost 7 bases, with 16 bases spanning the gap. The CDR3 totals 15 residues. Sequencing was done on a sample of PBMCs. This TCR came from a man aged 18-30 years in good health and CMV-seropositive. This chain connects TRBV4-2 to TRBJ1-2, with D uncertain. DNA of the CDR3: TGTGCCAGCAGCCAAGTCTCTGTAAGTGCGTTTGGCTACACCTTC. It is translated as CASSQVSVSAFGYTF.